Presented here are 11 T cell receptor beta chains from one specimen sequenced in a study of blood T cells in healthy people across ages. The use of a sample-barcoded 5' primer and a J-beta primer mix characterized a second PCR of about 7 to 12 cycles. TCRdb recomputed calls from the 5' RACE reads with MiXCR, one row per CDR3 protein. The sample includes 800,000 or so distinct CDR3 sequences, 20% to 25% of them seen just once. These same data were also listed under a study on T cells of mothers and their children.

The sequenced sample consisted of blood. All receptors come from a boy between 10 and 17 years old in good health.

The V gene is TRBV11-1, the J gene TRBJ2-4, with 8 nucleotides matching TRBD1. After removal of 3 bases from V and 4 bases from J, the junction contained 26 bases not matched to a gene. The CDR3 consists of 22 residues. Germline lookup yields CDR1 SGHAT and CDR2 FQDESV (reference sequence). The CDR3 DNA is TGTGCCAGCAGCTTCGCCAGGGGGCCGAACCTGGGCCGGTACCTGTTGAAAAACATTCAGTACTTC. Translated: CASSFARGPNLGRYLLKNIQYF.

This clonotype was seen a few times. V usage is TRBV9 and J usage is TRBJ2-2, with D maybe TRBD2 (6 bases). CDR1 and CDR2 from the germline V gene are SGDLS and YYNGEE. The CDR3 has 13 residues. Trimming left V 2 bases short and J 6 bases short, with 8 bases between. The CDR3 region is CASSVRGSGELFF. For the CDR3, the DNA is TGTGCCAGCAGCGTCCGGGGGTCCGGGGAGCTGTTTTTT.

There are a few counts of this clonotype. The junction shows a germline mismatch at one end, possibly a read error. V usage is TRBV12-3 or TRBV12-4 and J usage is TRBJ2-5, with D tentatively TRBD1 or TRBD2 (6 bases each). The CDR3 sequence is 14 residues long. This chain's CDR3 is CASTTEGGQATRYF. CDR3 coding DNA: TGTGCCAGCACCACGGAAGGGGGGCAAGCGACCCGGTACTTC.

This clonotype was detected a few times. V is TRBV7-8 and J is TRBJ2-1; 10 positions agree with TRBD2. Trimming at V came to 7 bases and at J to 14 bases, leaving 8 bases not matched to a gene. This CDR3 is built from 12 residues. Germline values: CDR1 SGHVS, CDR2 FQNEAQ. DNA for the CDR3: TGTGCCAGCACGAGGGGGACTAGCGAGAAGTTCTTC. Amino acids: CASTRGTSEKFF.

This clonotype was detected a few times. This chain uses TRBV10-3 with TRBJ1-2; D is unclear. V gave up 2 bases and J gave up 8 bases, with 9 bases separating them. From germline, CDR1 is ENHRY and CDR2 SYGVKD. The CDR3 sequence is 12 residues long. The CDR3 loop reads CAISETLGGYTF. The CDR3, as DNA: TGTGCCATCAGTGAGACCTTGGGGGGCTACACCTTC.

This clonotype was counted between two and nine times. The chain uses TRBV7-9 and TRBJ2-1, with 8 bases that match TRBD2. The CDR3 is 14 residues long. Germline CDR1 reads SEHNR; CDR2 reads FQNEAQ (reference sequence). After removal of 5 bases from V and 6 bases from J, the junction contained 6 bases not matched to a gene. CDR3 protein: CASSGSGSFNEQFF. The CDR3 coding sequence is TGTGCCAGCAGCGGAAGCGGGAGTTTCAATGAGCAGTTCTTC. Drawing the rest from reference TRBV7-9 and TRBJ2-1, the complete variable domain is DTGVSQNPRHKITKRGQNVTFRCDPISEHNRLYWYRQTLGQGPEFLTYFQNEAQLEKSRLLSDRFSAERPKGSFSTLEIQRTEQGDSAMYLCASSGSGSFNEQFFGPGTRLTVL.

The rearrangement uses TRBV29-1 and TRBJ1-2; D possibly corresponds to TRBD1 (5 bases). V was clipped by 6 bases and J by 8 bases, with 16 bases between them. From germline, CDR1 is SQVTM and CDR2 ANQGSEA. This CDR3 spans 12 amino acids. CDR3 residues: CSVPWDVWGYTF. CDR3 bases: TGCAGCGTACCCTGGGACGTCTGGGGCTACACCTTC.

This clonotype has a handful of counts. This rearrangement joins TRBV6-5 to TRBJ2-3; 8 nucleotides agree with TRBD2. Germline lookup yields CDR1 MNHEY and CDR2 SVGAGI. With V trimmed by 5 bases and J by 2 bases, 9 bases remained unmatched. The CDR3 loop spans 16 amino acids. The CDR3 loop is CASSNHLAGLTDTQYF. DNA for the CDR3: TGTGCCAGCAGTAACCATTTAGCGGGGCTCACAGATACGCAGTATTTT.

This clonotype was counted many times. The chain carries TRBV20-1 and TRBJ1-1; 8 bases are a match to TRBD1. The CDR3 consists of 13 residues. Germline V gene sequence: CDR1 DFQATT, CDR2 SNEGSKA (reference sequence). V shed 1 base, J shed 5 bases, and the junction held 3 bases outside the gene matches. CDR3 DNA sequence: TGCAGTGCTAGAGGGACAGGGTATACTGAAGCTTTCTTT. It encodes CSARGTGYTEAFF.

The V and J genes are TRBV11-2 and TRBJ1-1, with a possible D match to TRBD1 (6 bases). The V end was cut by 6 bases, the J end by 1 base, with 12 bases between. Per the germline V gene, CDR1 is SGHAT and CDR2 is FQNNGV. The CDR3 has 14 amino acids. The DNA of the CDR3 is TGTGCCAGCAGTTTCTCGACAGGGAACACTGAAGCTTTCTTT. Amino acid sequence: CASSFSTGNTEAFF.

The CDR3 loop is CAITQDGTLPLHF. The CDR3 DNA follows: TGTGCCATCACCCAGGACGGCACCCTACCCCTCCACTTT. The chain links TRBV10-3 to TRBJ1-6, with unresolved D. Germline CDR1 reads ENHRY; CDR2 reads SYGVKD. Trimming cost V 7 bases and J 12 bases, with 16 bases left between them. The CDR3 spans 13 residues.